A single T cell receptor (beta chain) is shown here with its context. Its target is not known. Donors were Caucasian adults residing in Nashville, Tennessee, USA. The entry originates in a study of shared clonotypes between healthy human individuals. Study-level information: Donors were two women and a few men aged 18 to 49.

General study points: Clonotype sharing across donors was expected to vary with sequencing depth.

The authors distributed each subset's genomic DNA evenly over several immunoSEQ plates. Assay used: immunoSEQ multiplex PCR; TCRdb lists only in-frame clones, some missing. The sample contains around 500,000 clones, roughly 80% of which appear only once. CDR1 SGHDN and CDR2 FVKESK come from the germline V gene. The CDR3 is made up of 15 amino acids. J was trimmed by 3 bases and V by 7 bases; bases with no gene match: 9. The source material was PBMCs. J is TRBJ2-1 and V is TRBV14; TRBD2 aligns across 7 bases. The receptor's source is a middle-aged woman in good health. Some clones in this sample may be carry-over from other donors' samples. Here the CDR3 reads CASTPAGAYYNEQFF. For the CDR3, the DNA is TGTGCCAGCACCCCTGCGGGAGCTTACTACAATGAGCAGTTCTTC.